In its sample, the clone carrying this TCR beta chain was seen a few times. The antigen remains undetermined. Germline CDR1 reads ENHRY; CDR2 reads SYGVKD. V trimming: 6 bases; J trimming: 2 bases; junction bases outside the gene matches: 4. This CDR3 is 15 amino acids long. This sample was included in a study of response to subunit inactivated influenza vaccine. Broader study findings: Authors suggested each seasonal flu vaccination may recruit only limited numbers of new T cells.

Using its own MiXCR run on the RT-PCR reads, TCRdb lists one record per CDR3 protein. The data contain over 650,000 distinct CDR3 sequences, roughly 20% of them singletons. The chain employs TRBV10-3 and TRBJ2-6; TRBD1 matches at 7 bases. The specimen was PBMCs from blood, collected more than 4 days after vaccination. The receptor comes from a man aged 50 or older who received an inactivated influenza vaccine. Written as DNA, the CDR3 is TGTGCCATCAGCCTTACAGGGGCTGGGGCCAACGTCCTGACTTTC. Protein: CAISLTGAGANVLTF.